This TCR beta chain was captured by sequencing in a study of blood T cells in healthy people across ages. The CDR3 extends over 14 amino acids. Per the germline V gene, CDR1 is MDHEN and CDR2 is SYDVKM. The germline V and J ends were trimmed by 6 bases and 1 base, with 12 bases remaining between them. The authors ran a second PCR of about 7 to 11 cycles using a sample-barcoded 5' primer and a J-beta primer mix. Each cDNA molecule received a tag from a template-switch adaptor that had 12 random nucleotides. Per sample, CDR3-containing paired-end reads numbered at least 2.5 million. TCRdb reprocessed the 5' RACE reads with MiXCR, giving one entry per CDR3 protein. The sample contains about 400,000 distinct CDR3 sequences, roughly half of which appear only once.

The sample taken for sequencing was blood. The sequence was collected from a man aged 55 to 70 in good health. The rearrangement links TRBV28 to TRBJ2-5; no definite D call. This chain's CDR3 is CASRLATGQETQYF. CDR3 DNA: TGTGCCAGCAGGTTAGCTACGGGCCAAGAGACCCAGTACTTC.